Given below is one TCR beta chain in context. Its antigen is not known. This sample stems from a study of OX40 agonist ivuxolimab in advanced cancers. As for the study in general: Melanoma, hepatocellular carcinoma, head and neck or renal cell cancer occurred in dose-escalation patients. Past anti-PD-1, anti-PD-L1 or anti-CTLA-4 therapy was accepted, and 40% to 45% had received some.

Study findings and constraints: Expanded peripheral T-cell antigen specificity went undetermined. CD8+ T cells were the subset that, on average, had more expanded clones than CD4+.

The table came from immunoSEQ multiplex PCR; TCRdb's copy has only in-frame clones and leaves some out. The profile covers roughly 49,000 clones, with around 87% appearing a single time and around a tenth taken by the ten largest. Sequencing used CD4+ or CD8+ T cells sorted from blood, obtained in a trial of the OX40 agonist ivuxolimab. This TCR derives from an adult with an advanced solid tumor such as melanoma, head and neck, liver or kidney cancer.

The CDR3 DNA sequence: TGCGCCAGCAGCCGTGACGGTGAAAACATTCAGTACTTC. Amino acid sequence: CASSRDGENIQYF. The J gene is TRBJ2-4, the V gene TRBV4-3; D is unresolved. CDR1 is LGHNA, CDR2 YSLEER, per germline. The V end was cut by 4 bases, the J end by 5 bases, with 9 bases between. The CDR3 totals 13 residues.